This T cell receptor (beta chain) was profiled in a study of blood T cell repertoires in COVID-19. Assay: immunoSEQ multiplex PCR; the TCRdb copy retains only in-frame clones and omits some. The table records about 76,000 clones, 80% to 90% of them present only once. The germline V gene encodes CDR1 SGHVS and CDR2 FQNEAQ. Between the trimmed V and J ends, which lost 6 bases and 4 bases, there was a span of 16 bases. This CDR3 spans 15 amino acids. V is TRBV7-8 and J is TRBJ2-1; D may be TRBD2 (6 bases). The sequenced sample consisted of peripheral blood. The sequence was obtained from a human donor in a cohort sampled during active COVID-19. CDR3 loop: CASSPAGSIYNEQFF. The CDR3 nucleotides are TGTGCCAGCAGTCCCGCGGGGAGTATTTACAATGAGCAGTTCTTC. The variable domain in full, completed from reference TRBV7-8 and TRBJ2-1, reads GAGVSQSPRYKVAKRGQDVALRCDPISGHVSLFWYQQALGQGPEFLTYFQNEAQLDKSGLPSDRFFAERPEGSVSTLKIQRTQQEDSAVYLCASSPAGSIYNEQFFGPGTRLTVL.